The clone carrying this T cell receptor beta chain showed up just a few times. In the original workflow: Amplifying reference gene primers gave estimates of nucleated cell counts. TCRdb's copy holds only in-frame clones and misses some; the assay was immunoSEQ multiplex PCR. V and J calls and clone size are as listed in that table; D and trimming were resolved from the DNA. Among roughly 200,000 clones listed, approximately 86% were seen once. The entry originates in a study of blood T cell repertoires in COVID-19. Background on the study: The origin of the acute and convalescent COVID-19 samples was the United States, Italy and Spain. T cells, B-cell-depleted T cells, or PBMCs provided the cDNA or gDNA that served as material.

From germline, CDR1 is SNHLY and CDR2 FYNNEI. The length of the CDR3 is 9 residues. The trim removed 7 bases at V and 13 bases at J, leaving 3 bases unmatched. Sequencing was done on a sample of peripheral blood. J is TRBJ1-2 and V is TRBV2; 7 nucleotides agree with TRBD1. This TCR derives from a man aged 18 to 29 with active or convalescent COVID-19. CDR3 protein: CASKTGVTF. CDR3 nucleotide sequence: TGTGCCAGCAAAACAGGGGTCACCTTC.